One and the same sample provided the 3 T cell receptor beta chains below, sequenced in a study of cytotoxic CD8 clonotypes in ibrutinib-treated CLL. The table came from immunoSEQ multiplex PCR; TCRdb's copy has only in-frame clones and leaves some out. Of under 200,000 clones listed, roughly four fifths are singletons. Sample: PBMCs, taken after 12 months of ibrutinib treatment. The source is a human donor with chronic lymphocytic leukemia.

CDR3 region: CASSPPARRALGTDTQYF. The DNA of the CDR3 is TGTGCCAGCTCACCACCGGCGCGGAGGGCCCTAGGCACAGATACGCAGTATTTT. The chain joins TRBV18 to TRBJ2-3; D possibly corresponds to TRBD2 (6 bases). CDR1 KGHSH and CDR2 LQKENI come from the germline V gene. Trimming shortened V by 0 bases and J by 1 base, and 17 bases separated the two germline ends. The CDR3 contains 18 residues.

This chain connects TRBV2 to TRBJ2-2; TRBD2 might be the D (6 bases). Per the germline V gene, CDR1 is SNHLY and CDR2 is FYNNEI. This CDR3 is built from 15 residues. V was trimmed by 4 bases and J by 3 bases, leaving 12 bases between them. This CDR3 is CASSVHTSYTGELFF. CDR3 DNA sequence: TGTGCCAGCAGTGTCCACACTAGCTACACCGGGGAGCTGTTTTTT.

The rearrangement uses TRBV11-2 and TRBJ1-4; D uncertain. With 1 base removed from V and 11 bases from J, the gap between germline ends came to 20 bases. CDR3 length equals 16 residues. Looked up from germline, CDR1 is SGHAT and CDR2 is FQNNGV. The CDR3 loop is CASSLASQRGMKKLFF. The CDR3, as DNA: TGTGCCAGCAGCTTAGCCAGCCAGCGGGGTATGAAGAAACTGTTTTTT.